What follows are 13 T cell receptor beta chains derived from one specimen sequenced in a study of PD-L1 blockade in urothelial cancer. Sequencing used immunoSEQ multiplex PCR; TCRdb keeps in-frame clones, though not all of them. The sample has about 51,000 clones; approximately 84% are singletons. Sequencing used PBMCs, obtained around atezolizumab (anti-PD-L1) treatment. The receptors stem from a man aged 55 to 70 with urothelial cancer.

The gene calls are TRBV5-4 and TRBJ2-2, with D possibly being TRBD1 (6 bases). The germline V gene has CDR1 SGHNT and CDR2 YYREEE (reference sequence). This CDR3 comprises 16 residues. With 0 bases removed from V and 2 bases from J, the gap between germline ends came to 11 bases. CDR3 bases: TGTGCCAGCAGCTTGGGGACAGTCACCAACACCGGGGAGCTGTTTTTT. This codes for CASSLGTVTNTGELFF.

The chain links TRBV11-3 to TRBJ1-6; 8 bases line up with TRBD1. CDR3 length: 14 amino acids. Trimming removed 5 bases from V and 8 bases from J; junction bases left unmatched: 5. Germline CDR1 and CDR2: SGHNT and YENEEA. The CDR3 here is CASSPGQVHSPLHF. In DNA, the CDR3 is TGTGCCAGCAGCCCGGGACAGGTCCATTCACCCCTCCACTTT.

This rearrangement joins TRBV28 to TRBJ2-7; 10 nucleotides match TRBD1. After removal of 6 bases from V and 9 bases from J, the junction contained 14 bases not matched to a gene. CDR1 MDHEN and CDR2 SYDVKM come from the germline V gene. The CDR3 consists of 15 residues. CDR3 in amino acids: CASRTPGQGLNGQYF. DNA of the CDR3: TGTGCCAGCAGGACGCCGGGACAGGGGCTTAACGGGCAGTACTTC.

This chain uses TRBV11-1 with TRBJ1-1, with D possibly matching TRBD1 (6 bases). Per the germline V gene, CDR1 is SGHAT and CDR2 is FQDESV (reference sequence). Trimming pared 4 bases from V and 1 base from J, leaving 7 bases between. CDR3 length: 13 amino acids. This chain's CDR3 is CASSSQGNTEAFF. CDR3 sequence (DNA): TGTGCCAGCAGCTCACAGGGGAACACTGAAGCTTTCTTT.

The chain is built from TRBV5-1 and TRBJ1-5; D gene unclear. This CDR3 contains 13 residues. V was trimmed by 1 base and J by 3 bases, leaving 5 bases between them. Per the germline V gene, CDR1 is SGHRS and CDR2 is YFSETQ. CDR3 sequence reads: CASSLNNNQPQHF. The DNA of the CDR3 is TGCGCCAGCAGCTTGAACAACAATCAGCCCCAGCATTTT.

The chain recombines TRBV4-2 with TRBJ1-1; 8 nucleotides agree with TRBD1. Germline CDR1 reads LGHNA; CDR2 reads YNFKEQ. J was trimmed by 7 bases and V by 3 bases; bases with no gene match: 7. This CDR3 is 14 amino acids long. The CDR3 DNA reads as TGTGCCAGCAGCCAGTCGGACAGGGCGAGTGAAGCTTTCTTT. Translating gives CASSQSDRASEAFF.

The rearrangement joins TRBV30 to TRBJ1-1; TRBD1 agrees at 10 bases. This CDR3 is built from 17 residues. Germline V gives CDR1 GTSNPN, CDR2 SVGIG (reference sequence). V dropped 0 bases and J dropped 5; count of bases not matched to a gene: 12. CDR3 residues: CAWSVIRYRTGGTEAFF. DNA for the CDR3: TGTGCCTGGAGTGTAATAAGGTATAGGACAGGGGGTACTGAAGCTTTCTTT.

This chain links TRBV19 with TRBJ1-6, with no clear D. The germline CDR1 and CDR2 sequences are LNHDA and SQIVND (reference sequence). This CDR3 has 15 residues. The ends were cut back, 2 bases at V and 3 bases at J, with 8 bases in the middle. The CDR3 DNA sequence: TGTGCCAGTAGTATACAGGCCCACTATAATTCACCCCTCCACTTT. It specifies CASSIQAHYNSPLHF.

The J gene is TRBJ1-2, the V gene TRBV6-1; TRBD1 is a possible D gene (6 bases). The CDR3 is 12 residues long. CDR1 MNHNS and CDR2 SASEGT come from the germline V gene. Trimming left V 6 bases short and J 4 bases short, with 9 bases between. The DNA of the CDR3 is TGTGCCAGCAGAGACAGGAGCTATGGCTACACCTTC. Translated, it gives CASRDRSYGYTF.

The chain uses TRBV7-9 and TRBJ2-2, with 7 bases identical to TRBD1. Germline V gene sequence: CDR1 SEHNR, CDR2 FQNEAQ (reference sequence). With 5 bases clipped from V and 1 base from J, the junction kept 7 bases outside the gene matches. This CDR3 is 16 amino acids long. CDR3 protein: CASSPRGYGNTGELFF. The CDR3 DNA sequence: TGTGCCAGCAGCCCCAGGGGGTACGGGAACACCGGGGAGCTGTTTTTT.

The chain employs TRBV6-1 and TRBJ2-5; D is possibly TRBD1 (5 bases). The CDR3 consists of 15 residues. The ends were cut back, 0 bases at V and 5 bases at J, with 13 bases in the middle. The germline V gene encodes CDR1 MNHNS and CDR2 SASEGT. The CDR3 spells CASSEAVGVGETQYF. CDR3 nucleotides: TGTGCCAGCAGTGAAGCAGTAGGGGTTGGGGAGACCCAGTACTTC.

The CDR3 DNA sequence: TGTGCCAGTAGTGCGCCAAAACAGGGGGCAACAGATACGCAGTATTTT. It translates to CASSAPKQGATDTQYF. V usage is TRBV19 and J usage is TRBJ2-3; 9 bases agree with TRBD1. From germline, CDR1 is LNHDA and CDR2 SQIVND (reference sequence). This CDR3 spans 16 amino acids. V lost 5 bases to trimming and J lost 3 bases; unmatched junction nucleotides: 9.

The genes are TRBV7-2 and TRBJ1-2, with D possibly being TRBD1 (5 bases). This CDR3 region has 14 residues. Germline V CDR1 and CDR2: SGHTA, FQGNSA. Trimming cost V 5 bases and J 4 bases, with 14 bases left between them. The CDR3 DNA sequence: TGTGCCAGCAGCGGACTAGGGGTTTTCTATGGCTACACCTTC. Translating gives CASSGLGVFYGYTF.